A selection of T cell receptor beta chains follows, all from one sample in a study of T cell changes during pregnancy in multiple sclerosis. TCRdb's copy holds only in-frame clones and misses some; the assay was immunoSEQ multiplex PCR. The data hold roughly 31,000 clones, with just over 90% observed a single time. The input for sequencing was CD4+ T cells from peripheral blood mononuclear cells, taken in the first trimester of pregnancy. All receptors come from a female donor with multiple sclerosis, enrolled in a pregnancy study. Each CDR3 is given with its conserved first and last residue. The D gene is left open where the match is weak. Size is omitted from some rows. Given values are once, few, many or a class for expanded clones.

d_gene: TRBD1; v_gene: TRBV4-1; abundance: NA; j_gene: TRBJ1-2; CDR3nt: TGCGCCAGCAGCCAAGATCCCCGGGACAGGGTACTCTATGGCTACACCTTC; CDR3aa: CASSQDPRDRVLYGYTF
d_gene: NA; v_gene: TRBV7-9; abundance: NA; j_gene: TRBJ1-2; CDR3nt: TGTGCCAGCACTCTAACGGGGGGGACTTCCCCTAACTATGGCTACACCTTC; CDR3aa: CASTLTGGTSPNYGYTF
d_gene: TRBD2; v_gene: TRBV28; abundance: NA; j_gene: TRBJ2-7; CDR3nt: TGTGCCAGCAGCTTCGGGGGGAGGGACGAGCAGTACTTC; CDR3aa: CASSFGGRDEQYF
d_gene: NA; v_gene: TRBV2; abundance: NA; j_gene: TRBJ1-1; CDR3nt: TGTGCCAGCAGAATACAGCTCATGAACACTGAAGCTTTCTTT; CDR3aa: CASRIQLMNTEAFF
d_gene: TRBD2; v_gene: TRBV27; abundance: NA; j_gene: TRBJ2-1; CDR3nt: TGTGCCAGCAAAGGGACTAGCGGGGTTAGCTCCTACAATGAGCAGTTCTTC; CDR3aa: CASKGTSGVSSYNEQFF
d_gene: TRBD1; v_gene: TRBV14; abundance: NA; j_gene: TRBJ1-6; CDR3nt: TGTGCCAGCAGCCCGCGGACAGGGGGCCCTTCACCCCTCCACTTT; CDR3aa: CASSPRTGGPSPLHF
d_gene: TRBD2; v_gene: TRBV2; abundance: NA; j_gene: TRBJ2-3; CDR3nt: TGTGCCAGCAGAACTAGCGGGAGCACAGATACGCAGTATTTT; CDR3aa: CASRTSGSTDTQYF
d_gene: NA; v_gene: TRBV2; abundance: NA; j_gene: TRBJ2-2; CDR3nt: TGTGCCACTCAAGAAAGGGACTTGGCCGGGGAGCTGTTTTTT; CDR3aa: CATQERDLAGELFF
d_gene: TRBD2; v_gene: TRBV4-1; abundance: NA; j_gene: TRBJ2-1; CDR3nt: TGCGCCAGCAGCTCCCCCGAGCGGGGGGGGTCCTACAATGAGCAGTTCTTC; CDR3aa: CASSSPERGGSYNEQFF
d_gene: NA; v_gene: TRBV30; abundance: NA; j_gene: TRBJ1-6; CDR3nt: TGTGCCTGGAACAGGGTAAATAATTCACCCCTCCACTTT; CDR3aa: CAWNRVNNSPLHF
d_gene: TRBD2; v_gene: TRBV7-2; abundance: NA; j_gene: TRBJ2-3; CDR3nt: TGTGCCAGCAGCTTATTGCGGGGGGGTTACACAGATACGCAGTATTTT; CDR3aa: CASSLLRGGYTDTQYF
d_gene: TRBD2; v_gene: TRBV7-3; abundance: NA; j_gene: TRBJ2-5; CDR3nt: TGTGCCAGCAGCTTTAGCGGGGGGGCCGGGGAGACCCAGTACTTC; CDR3aa: CASSFSGGAGETQYF
d_gene: TRBD1; v_gene: TRBV19; abundance: few; j_gene: TRBJ1-1; CDR3nt: TGTGCCAGTAGTATTGAGGGGGCGCGGGCTTTCTTT; CDR3aa: CASSIEGARAFF
d_gene: NA; v_gene: TRBV6-1; abundance: NA; j_gene: TRBJ1-2; CDR3nt: TGTGCCAGCAGTCCCGACAGTTCTCGAGGCTACACCTTC; CDR3aa: CASSPDSSRGYTF
d_gene: NA; v_gene: TRBV5-1; abundance: NA; j_gene: TRBJ2-2; CDR3nt: TGCGCCAGCAGCTTGGTTGGGGAGCGGACCGGGGAGCTGTTTTTT; CDR3aa: CASSLVGERTGELFF
d_gene: TRBD2; v_gene: TRBV2; abundance: NA; j_gene: TRBJ2-3; CDR3nt: TGTGCCAGCAGTCCCCGGGGCGGGGGGGCCGATACGCAGTATTTT; CDR3aa: CASSPRGGGADTQYF
d_gene: NA; v_gene: TRBV5-1; abundance: NA; j_gene: TRBJ2-5; CDR3nt: TGCGCCAGCAGCTTGGTTGGCACCACACAAGAGACCCAGTACTTC; CDR3aa: CASSLVGTTQETQYF
d_gene: TRBD1; v_gene: TRBV28; abundance: NA; j_gene: TRBJ2-5; CDR3nt: TGTGCCACTCAGGGGGCCGTGGAGACCCAGTACTTC; CDR3aa: CATQGAVETQYF
d_gene: TRBD2; v_gene: TRBV5-4; abundance: NA; j_gene: TRBJ2-7; CDR3nt: TGTGCCAGCAGCTCACCGTCGGGAGCGGGGAGCTCCTACGAGCAGTACTTC; CDR3aa: CASSSPSGAGSSYEQYF
d_gene: NA; v_gene: TRBV5-1; abundance: NA; j_gene: TRBJ2-3; CDR3nt: TGCGCCAGCAGCTCGTCTGGCACAGATACGCAGTATTTT; CDR3aa: CASSSSGTDTQYF
d_gene: NA; v_gene: TRBV19; abundance: once; j_gene: TRBJ1-3; CDR3nt: TGTGCCAGTTCCCCGGACAGCTCTGGAAACACCATATATTTT; CDR3aa: CASSPDSSGNTIYF
d_gene: TRBD1; v_gene: TRBV6-1; abundance: NA; j_gene: TRBJ1-1; CDR3nt: TGTGCCAGCAGTGACCTCGGACAGGGTTTTTCTGAAGCTTTCTTT; CDR3aa: CASSDLGQGFSEAFF
d_gene: NA; v_gene: TRBV5-1; abundance: NA; j_gene: TRBJ1-1; CDR3nt: TGCGCCAGCAGCGGGGCCCGGGTGGCGACTGAAGCTTTCTTT; CDR3aa: CASSGARVATEAFF
d_gene: TRBD1; v_gene: TRBV7-9; abundance: few; j_gene: TRBJ1-2; CDR3nt: TGTGCCAGCAGCTTAACAGGGGGGCGTAACTATGGCTACACCTTC; CDR3aa: CASSLTGGRNYGYTF
d_gene: NA; v_gene: TRBV6-1; abundance: NA; j_gene: TRBJ1-6; CDR3nt: TGTGCCAGCAGTGAACCTGGACAGTATAATTCACCCCTCCACTTT; CDR3aa: CASSEPGQYNSPLHF
d_gene: TRBD1; v_gene: TRBV6-1; abundance: NA; j_gene: TRBJ1-2; CDR3nt: TGTGCCAGCAGCGTACAGGGGGCTAACTATGGCTACACCTTC; CDR3aa: CASSVQGANYGYTF
d_gene: NA; v_gene: TRBV19; abundance: NA; j_gene: TRBJ1-6; CDR3nt: TGTGCCAGTAGTCGGGCGGGAGTGGGGCCGGATTCACCCCTCCACTTT; CDR3aa: CASSRAGVGPDSPLHF
d_gene: NA; v_gene: TRBV4-3; abundance: once; j_gene: TRBJ2-5; CDR3nt: TGCGCCAGCAGCCAAGTACTAATGGGAGAGACCCAGTACTTC; CDR3aa: CASSQVLMGETQYF
d_gene: TRBD1; v_gene: TRBV29-1; abundance: NA; j_gene: TRBJ2-7; CDR3nt: TGCAGCGTTGAGTTGACCCAGGGGGCCTACGAGCAGTACTTC; CDR3aa: CSVELTQGAYEQYF
d_gene: NA; v_gene: TRBV9; abundance: NA; j_gene: TRBJ2-5; CDR3nt: TGTGCCAGCAGCGTAGGGACCCGGGGGGAGACCCAGTACTTC; CDR3aa: CASSVGTRGETQYF